This T cell receptor beta chain was profiled in a study of blood T cell repertoires in COVID-19. Study summary: Sites in the United States, Italy and Spain provided acute and convalescent COVID-19 samples.

The CDR3 spans 13 residues. The ends were cut back, 1 base at V and 8 bases at J, with 6 bases in the middle. CDR1 is SEHNR, CDR2 FQNEAQ, per germline (reference sequence). Profiling relied on immunoSEQ multiplex PCR, and the TCRdb table lists in-frame clones only, not all of them. The table records a few hundred thousand clones, 85% to 90% of them present only once. This TCR was recovered from a woman in her twenties or thirties who had recovered from COVID-19. The sequenced sample consisted of PBMCs or T cells enriched from blood (not recorded which). The chain links TRBV7-9 to TRBJ1-6, with a weak D call TRBD1 (5 bases). This CDR3 reads CASSLVGDSPLHF. The CDR3 nucleotides are TGTGCCAGCAGCTTAGTAGGGGATTCACCCCTCCACTTT.